Listed below are T cell receptor beta chains from one sample, sequenced in a study of blood T cell repertoires in COVID-19. Produced via immunoSEQ multiplex PCR; TCRdb's table is partial and in-frame only. The sample holds about 140,000 clones; 75% to 90% are singletons and the top ten take roughly 3.6%. The sequenced sample consisted of peripheral blood. The receptors here all came from a man in his 70s who had recovered from COVID-19. CDR3s include the opening cysteine and the closing phenylalanine or tryptophan. The order of the fields is CDR3 length, clone size, J gene, D gene, V gene, CDR3 DNA, CDR3 protein. A D gene is named only where the DNA matches it firmly. Clone sizes are given selectively: once, few, many, or a class where the clone is expanded.

len: 13; abundance: -; j_gene: TRBJ1-1; d_gene: -; v_gene: TRBV9; CDR3nt: TGTGCCAGCAGCCCGGACAGTCTAGCTGAAGCTTTCTTT; CDR3aa: CASSPDSLAEAFF
len: 14; abundance: -; j_gene: TRBJ1-2; d_gene: TRBD1; v_gene: TRBV19; CDR3nt: TGTGCCAGTAGCCCGGCGACAGGGAGAGGAGGCTACACCTTC; CDR3aa: CASSPATGRGGYTF
len: 15; abundance: -; j_gene: TRBJ1-1; d_gene: -; v_gene: TRBV11-2; CDR3nt: TGTGCCAGCAGCTTAGATAGTTCGGTGAACACTGAAGCTTTCTTT; CDR3aa: CASSLDSSVNTEAFF
len: 14; abundance: -; j_gene: TRBJ1-1; d_gene: -; v_gene: TRBV4-1; CDR3nt: TGCGCCAGCAGCCAAGATTTCAGGGGCTCTGAAGCTTTCTTT; CDR3aa: CASSQDFRGSEAFF
len: 15; abundance: -; j_gene: TRBJ2-7; d_gene: -; v_gene: TRBV6-1; CDR3nt: TGTGCCAGCAGTGAAGCAGCAGGGACAAACTACGAGCAGTACTTC; CDR3aa: CASSEAAGTNYEQYF
len: 14; abundance: -; j_gene: TRBJ2-1; d_gene: -; v_gene: TRBV12-5; CDR3nt: TGTGCTAGTGGTGCAATAGGCCCGGGCAATGAGCAGTTCTTC; CDR3aa: CASGAIGPGNEQFF
len: 16; abundance: -; j_gene: TRBJ2-2; d_gene: TRBD2; v_gene: TRBV27; CDR3nt: TGTGCCAGCAGTCGAACTAGCGGGAGGGCCGCCGGGGAGCTGTTTTTT; CDR3aa: CASSRTSGRAAGELFF
len: 16; abundance: -; j_gene: TRBJ2-7; d_gene: -; v_gene: TRBV5-1; CDR3nt: TGCGCCAGCAGCTTGGCGGGGACTGCGAACTACGTCGAGCAGTACTTC; CDR3aa: CASSLAGTANYVEQYF
len: 16; abundance: -; j_gene: TRBJ2-7; d_gene: TRBD2; v_gene: TRBV5-4; CDR3nt: TGTGCCAGCAGCTACGCCGGGACTAGGGGTGGCTACGAGCAGTACTTC; CDR3aa: CASSYAGTRGGYEQYF
len: 14; abundance: -; j_gene: TRBJ2-3; d_gene: TRBD2; v_gene: TRBV5-1; CDR3nt: TGCGCCAGCAGCTTGGGACTAGCGACAGATACGCAGTATTTT; CDR3aa: CASSLGLATDTQYF
len: 15; abundance: once; j_gene: TRBJ2-3; d_gene: TRBD2; v_gene: TRBV3-1/TRBV3-2; CDR3nt: TGTGCCAGCAGCCAAGGCGGGAGTTTGACAGATACGCAGTATTTT; CDR3aa: CASSQGGSLTDTQYF
len: 12; abundance: -; j_gene: TRBJ2-1; d_gene: -; v_gene: TRBV18; CDR3nt: TGTGCCAGCTCACCCCTCGGGAATGAGCAGTTCTTC; CDR3aa: CASSPLGNEQFF
len: 13; abundance: -; j_gene: TRBJ2-5; d_gene: -; v_gene: TRBV7-9; CDR3nt: TGTGCCAGCAGACGTGATGCCCCAGGGGCCCAGTACTTC; CDR3aa: CASRRDAPGAQYF
len: 15; abundance: -; j_gene: TRBJ2-1; d_gene: TRBD2; v_gene: TRBV5-4; CDR3nt: TGTGCCAGCAGCTCCGGACTAGCCGGAGGGGAGGGTCGGTTCTTC; CDR3aa: CASSSGLAGGEGRFF
len: 14; abundance: -; j_gene: TRBJ1-5; d_gene: TRBD1; v_gene: TRBV15; CDR3nt: TGTGCCACCAGCCCGACAGGGGTATTGCAGCCCCAGCATTTT; CDR3aa: CATSPTGVLQPQHF
len: 14; abundance: -; j_gene: TRBJ2-3; d_gene: TRBD1; v_gene: TRBV28; CDR3nt: TGTGCCATCAGCGGGACAGGGGGGTGGGATACGCAGTATTTT; CDR3aa: CAISGTGGWDTQYF
len: 16; abundance: -; j_gene: TRBJ2-1; d_gene: TRBD2; v_gene: TRBV5-1; CDR3nt: TGCGCCAGCAGCTTGGGGGATAGCGGGAACTACAATGAGCAGTTCTTC; CDR3aa: CASSLGDSGNYNEQFF
len: 13; abundance: once; j_gene: TRBJ1-3; d_gene: -; v_gene: TRBV6-1; CDR3nt: TGTGCCAGCAGTGAAGGGGACAGAAACACCATATATTTT; CDR3aa: CASSEGDRNTIYF
len: 19; abundance: -; j_gene: TRBJ2-1; d_gene: -; v_gene: TRBV14; CDR3nt: TGTGCCAGCAGCCAAGGGGCTAGCCGGCCTGGAAGATCGTACAATGAGCAGTTCTTC; CDR3aa: CASSQGASRPGRSYNEQFF
len: 17; abundance: few; j_gene: TRBJ1-5; d_gene: TRBD1; v_gene: TRBV6-2/TRBV6-3; CDR3nt: TGTGCCAGCAGCCTATGGACAGGGTCGGACAGCAATCAGCCCCAGCATTTT; CDR3aa: CASSLWTGSDSNQPQHF
len: 16; abundance: -; j_gene: TRBJ2-5; d_gene: TRBD2; v_gene: TRBV19; CDR3nt: TGTGCCAGTAGTATAGGCGGGAGGGACCCTCGGGAGACCCAGTACTTC; CDR3aa: CASSIGGRDPRETQYF
len: 14; abundance: -; j_gene: TRBJ2-7; d_gene: -; v_gene: TRBV4-3; CDR3nt: TGCGCCAGCAGCCAAGATTTCAGATCCTACGAGCAGTACTTC; CDR3aa: CASSQDFRSYEQYF
len: 16; abundance: -; j_gene: TRBJ2-2; d_gene: TRBD1; v_gene: TRBV27; CDR3nt: TGTGCCAGCAGTTTATATGGACAGGGGTTCACCGGGGAGCTGTTTTTT; CDR3aa: CASSLYGQGFTGELFF